This is a list of T cell receptor beta chains from one sample in a study of blood T cell repertoires in COVID-19. Only in-frame clones appear in the TCRdb table, and some are missing; sequencing was by immunoSEQ multiplex PCR. The sample has approximately 130,000 clones, less than 90% seen once; the top ten hold more than 15%. The sequencing sample was made of PBMCs or T cells enriched from blood (not recorded which). These receptor sequences come from a man younger than 45 who had recovered from COVID-19. CDR3s include the opening cysteine and the closing phenylalanine or tryptophan. D genes are given only for firm matches. Clone size, where shown, is once, few, many, or a class for clones that have expanded.

size	V	J	D	CDR3	DNA
few	TRBV5-4	TRBJ1-1	TRBD1	CASSSTGIAEAFF	TGTGCCAGCAGCTCGACAGGGATTGCTGAAGCTTTCTTT
.	TRBV4-2	TRBJ1-2	.	CASRPPQARGGNHGYTF	TGTGCCAGCAGGCCCCCCCAGGCGAGGGGGGGAAACCATGGCTACACCTTC
.	TRBV7-3	TRBJ2-1	.	CASSLYRVDEQFF	TGTGCCAGCAGCTTATACAGGGTGGATGAGCAGTTCTTC
.	TRBV18	TRBJ2-2	TRBD2	CASSSVRLAGGPTPTGELFF	TGTGCCAGCTCATCCGTAAGACTAGCGGGAGGGCCAACCCCCACCGGGGAGCTGTTTTTT
.	TRBV2	TRBJ2-5	TRBD2	CASSPGYSGREETQYF	TGTGCCAGCAGTCCCGGTTACAGCGGGAGGGAAGAGACCCAGTACTTC
.	TRBV7-9	TRBJ1-1	.	CASSPSGFVAFF	TGTGCCAGCAGCCCCTCAGGGTTCGTAGCTTTCTTT
.	TRBV7-9	TRBJ1-2	.	CASSPQQGYGYTF	TGTGCCAGCAGCCCACAACAGGGCTATGGCTACACCTTC
.	TRBV19	TRBJ1-5	TRBD1	CASSTPSLTGNQPQHF	TGTGCCAGTAGTACCCCGTCCTTGACAGGGAATCAGCCCCAGCATTTT
once	TRBV6-5	TRBJ1-1	.	CASSPTPHTGSKAFF	TGTGCCAGCAGTCCTACTCCCCACACAGGATCGAAAGCTTTCTTT
.	TRBV14	TRBJ1-2	.	CASSRITGFYGYTF	TGTGCCAGCAGCCGGATAACCGGGTTCTATGGCTACACCTTC
.	TRBV28	TRBJ2-7	TRBD1	CASIPSIGQGYEQYF	TGTGCCAGCATTCCCTCAATAGGACAGGGCTACGAGCAGTACTTC
.	TRBV28	TRBJ2-1	.	CASTPQGGYNEQFF	TGTGCCAGCACCCCCCAGGGGGGTTACAATGAGCAGTTCTTC
.	TRBV2	TRBJ2-1	.	CANTAGQAYNEQFF	TGTGCCAACACTGCTGGGCAAGCCTACAATGAGCAGTTCTTC
once	TRBV18	TRBJ1-1	.	CASSPSEGGTTEAFF	TGTGCCAGCTCACCGAGCGAAGGGGGTACCACTGAAGCTTTCTTT
.	TRBV14	TRBJ2-1	.	CASSQGIAAPNEQFF	TGTGCCAGCAGCCAAGGAATAGCGGCACCCAATGAGCAGTTCTTC
.	TRBV19	TRBJ2-3	TRBD2	CASSIGISGFFTDTQYF	TGTGCCAGTAGTATTGGTATTAGCGGGTTCTTCACAGATACGCAGTATTTT
.	TRBV2	TRBJ1-2	.	CASRRSGANYGYTF	TGTGCCAGCAGGCGGTCGGGGGCTAACTATGGCTACACCTTC
few	TRBV10-3	TRBJ1-1	TRBD1	CAISEPTGADTEAFF	TGTGCCATCAGTGAACCCACAGGGGCGGACACTGAAGCTTTCTTT
.	TRBV19	TRBJ2-4	.	CASSPTGKNIQYF	TGTGCCAGTAGCCCGACTGGAAAAAACATTCAGTACTTC
.	TRBV7-9	TRBJ2-1	.	CASSPSGSGYYNEQFF	TGTGCCAGCAGCCCGTCCGGGAGCGGTTACTACAATGAGCAGTTCTTC
.	TRBV7-8	TRBJ2-2	TRBD2	CASSLGTSGGKHGELFF	TGTGCCAGCAGCTTAGGGACTAGCGGGGGGAAGCACGGGGAGCTGTTTTTT
.	TRBV28	TRBJ2-3	TRBD2	CASITAGGRDTQYF	TGTGCCAGCATCACAGCGGGGGGGAGGGATACGCAGTATTTT
.	TRBV19	TRBJ2-2	.	CASRLSNTGELFF	TGTGCCAGTAGACTGTCGAACACCGGGGAGCTGTTTTTT
.	TRBV19	TRBJ1-5	.	CASSMMLQGNQPQHF	TGTGCCAGTAGTATGATGTTACAGGGCAATCAGCCCCAGCATTTT
few	TRBV5-4	TRBJ2-1	TRBD2	CASSFGGRAYNEQFF	TGTGCCAGCAGCTTCGGCGGGAGGGCCTACAATGAGCAGTTCTTC